These 32 T cell receptor beta chains were sequenced from one sample in a study of T cell responses to AZD1222 COVID-19 vaccine. The assay was immunoSEQ multiplex PCR, and TCRdb's table has in-frame clones only and misses some. In the table there are 150,000 to 200,000 clones, around nine tenths of which are singletons. This material consisted of peripheral blood, taken on day 0 of AZD1222 vaccination. These receptors were collected from an adult in good health.

The CDR3 protein is CATSPGLAGWNEQFF. The DNA of the CDR3 is TGTGCCACCAGCCCGGGACTAGCGGGATGGAATGAGCAGTTCTTC. This chain links TRBV15 with TRBJ2-1, with 13 bases matching TRBD2. After removal of 5 bases from V and 7 bases from J, the junction contained 5 bases not matched to a gene. The germline V gene encodes CDR1 LNHNV and CDR2 YYDKDF (reference sequence). The CDR3 extends over 15 amino acids.

The chain employs TRBV2 and TRBJ2-5; no definite D call. CDR1 SNHLY and CDR2 FYNNEI come from the germline V gene. The ends were cut back, 8 bases at V and 5 bases at J, with 9 bases in the middle. There are 11 residues in the CDR3. CDR3 loop: CASLVTETQYF. The CDR3 coding sequence is TGTGCCAGCTTGGTAACTGAGACCCAGTACTTC.

This clone was detected once. The rearrangement uses TRBV5-1 and TRBJ2-1; D possibly corresponds to TRBD2 (6 bases). Germline CDR1 reads SGHRS; CDR2 reads YFSETQ. CDR3 size: 14 residues. Trimming shortened V by 4 bases and J by 1 base, and 9 bases separated the two germline ends. The CDR3 protein is CASSQGLSYNEQFF. The DNA for the CDR3 is TGCGCCAGCAGCCAGGGACTTTCCTACAATGAGCAGTTCTTC.

V usage is TRBV30 and J usage is TRBJ2-3, with 11 nucleotides matching TRBD2. Germline V lookup: CDR1 GTSNPN, CDR2 SVGIG (reference sequence). The CDR3 length is 16 residues. V shed 3 bases, J shed 4 bases, and the junction held 9 bases outside the gene matches. Here the CDR3 reads CAWSYFSGGASDTQYF. CDR3 in DNA: TGTGCCTGGAGCTACTTTAGCGGGGGGGCCTCAGATACGCAGTATTTT.

The V call is TRBV7-2, the J call TRBJ2-2; TRBD1 matches at 7 bases. Germline V gene lookup returns CDR1 SGHTA and CDR2 FQGNSA. This CDR3 comprises 15 residues. Trimming took 5 bases from V and 5 from J; bases not matched to a gene: 8. CDR3 sequence: CASSARQGPTGELFF. CDR3 sequence (DNA): TGTGCCAGCAGCGCCCGACAGGGACCGACCGGGGAGCTGTTTTTT. Complete variable domain (other parts from reference TRBV7-2 and TRBJ2-2): GAGVSQSPSNKVTEKGKDVELRCDPISGHTALYWYRQSLGQGLEFLIYFQGNSAPDKSGLPSDRFSAERTGGSVSTLTIQRTQQEDSAVYLCASSARQGPTGELFFGEGSRLTVL.

The rearrangement uses TRBV9 and TRBJ1-6, with unresolved D. The V and J ends lost 0 bases and 8 bases respectively, with 9 bases between them. Germline lookup yields CDR1 SGDLS and CDR2 YYNGEE. CDR3 length: 14 residues. The CDR3 reads CASSVAGIDSPLHF. DNA of the CDR3: TGTGCCAGCAGCGTAGCGGGGATAGATTCACCCCTCCACTTT.

This clone was seen more than once but under ten times. The V gene is TRBV30, the J gene TRBJ1-5, with D tentatively TRBD1 (5 bases). V gave up 4 bases and J gave up 0 bases, with 10 bases separating them. CDR1 is GTSNPN and CDR2 is SVGIG in the germline V gene (reference sequence). The CDR3 contains 14 residues. CDR3 amino acids: CAWTGTDSNQPQHF. CDR3 bases: TGTGCCTGGACAGGGACGGATAGCAATCAGCCCCAGCATTTT.

The chain combines TRBV2 with TRBJ2-1, with 7 nucleotides matching TRBD2. The V gene's germline CDR1 is SNHLY and CDR2 FYNNEI. With 1 base clipped from V and 2 bases from J, the junction kept 2 bases outside the gene matches. The CDR3 spans 15 residues. CDR3 residues: CASSEEGGAYNEQFF. As DNA, the CDR3 is TGTGCCAGCAGTGAAGAGGGAGGGGCCTACAATGAGCAGTTCTTC.

The chain uses TRBV4-2 and TRBJ2-1, with D possibly being TRBD2 (5 bases). This CDR3 comprises 17 residues. CDR1 is LGHNA and CDR2 is YNFKEQ in the germline V gene. Deletions cut 4 bases from V and 5 bases from J, with 21 bases between. The CDR3 sequence: CASSREPSGRADNEQFF. Written as DNA, the CDR3 is TGTGCCAGCAGCCGAGAACCCAGCGGACGAGCCGACAATGAGCAGTTCTTC.

This clone was seen just once. V usage is TRBV21-1 and J usage is TRBJ1-5. TRBV21-1 is described as a pseudogene. The CDR3 runs 14 residues. The CDR3 DNA reads as TGTGCCAGCACCAGAGGGGCAGGGAAACAGCCCCAGCATTTT. Translated, it gives CASTRGAGKQPQHF.

The V call is TRBV7-9, the J call TRBJ1-3; 8 positions agree with TRBD1. This CDR3 is built from 15 residues. Germline V gene sequence: CDR1 SEHNR, CDR2 FQNEAQ (reference sequence). J gave up 2 bases and V 2 bases, and 2 bases lay outside the gene matches. The CDR3 reads CASSLQGAAGNTIYF. CDR3 nucleotide sequence: TGTGCCAGCAGCTTACAGGGGGCGGCTGGAAACACCATATATTTT.

The gene calls are TRBV18 and TRBJ2-7; 8 bases fit TRBD1. With 2 bases clipped from V and 5 bases from J, the junction kept 5 bases outside the gene matches. Per the germline V gene, CDR1 is KGHSH and CDR2 is LQKENI. The CDR3 length is 14 residues. The CDR3 DNA is TGTGCCAGCTCACCATACGGACAGGGCCACGAGCAGTACTTC. Its protein is CASSPYGQGHEQYF.

The chain employs TRBV5-6 and TRBJ1-5; perhaps TRBD1 as D (5 bases). Trimming took off 0 bases at V and 4 bases at J, with 14 bases between the two ends. The CDR3 spans 16 residues. Per the germline V gene, CDR1 is SGHDT and CDR2 is YYEEEE. The CDR3 sequence: CASSLGSGAANQPQHF. The CDR3 nucleotides read TGTGCCAGCAGCTTGGGGTCTGGGGCAGCTAATCAGCCCCAGCATTTT. The full variable domain, its missing parts supplied by reference TRBV5-6 and TRBJ1-5, is DAGVTQSPTHLIKTRGQQVTLRCSPKSGHDTVSWYQQALGQGPQFIFQYYEEEERQRGNFPDRFSGHQFPNYSSELNVNALLLGDSALYLCASSLGSGAANQPQHFGDGTRLSIL.

The CDR3 here is CASSSGGSGGNQPQHF. The CDR3, as DNA: TGTGCCAGCAGCTCGGGGGGATCGGGGGGTAATCAGCCCCAGCATTTT. V gene TRBV2 combines with J gene TRBJ1-5, with TRBD1 as a possible D gene (5 bases). CDR1 SNHLY and CDR2 FYNNEI come from the germline V gene. The CDR3 totals 16 residues. V lost 6 bases to trimming and J lost 4 bases, with 19 bases between them.

CDR3 coding DNA: TGCGCCAGCCAGACTAGAGTTGTTAACATTCAGTACTTC. This translates into CASQTRVVNIQYF. The chain recombines TRBV10-1 with TRBJ2-4, with D maybe TRBD2 (6 bases). The germline V gene has CDR1 WNHNN and CDR2 SYGVQD (reference sequence). Trimming took 8 bases from V and 7 from J, leaving 15 bases between them. The CDR3 sequence is 13 residues long.

The table lists this clone with a count of one. The chain links TRBV4-3 to TRBJ2-3; possible D gene TRBD1, 5 bases. This CDR3 is built from 16 residues. V was trimmed by 2 bases and J by 0 bases, leaving 12 bases between them. The V gene's germline CDR1 is LGHNA and CDR2 YSLEER. This CDR3 reads CASSQRSAGSTDTQYF. The CDR3 bases are TGCGCCAGCAGCCAAAGGAGTGCAGGGAGCACAGATACGCAGTATTTT.

The chain links TRBV25-1 to TRBJ1-5, with D possibly TRBD1 on 6 matching bases. The CDR3 is made up of 17 amino acids. V gave up 4 bases and J gave up 0 bases, with 16 bases separating them. Germline CDR1 and CDR2: MGHDK and SYGVNS. The CDR3 sequence is CASSAGSRGGSNQPQHF. The CDR3 region has the DNA TGTGCCAGCAGTGCAGGCAGCCGAGGGGGTAGCAATCAGCCCCAGCATTTT.

The chain carries TRBV2 and TRBJ1-2; perhaps TRBD1 as D (6 bases). V lost 8 bases to trimming and J lost 6 bases, with 22 bases between them. Germline CDR1 reads SNHLY; CDR2 reads FYNNEI. The CDR3 has 15 residues. CDR3 loop: CASVRAVEGGDGYTF. The CDR3 coding sequence is TGTGCCAGCGTCAGGGCCGTCGAGGGGGGGGATGGCTACACCTTC.

The chain uses TRBV2 and TRBJ2-3; possible D gene TRBD2, 6 bases. V lost 6 bases to trimming and J lost 1 base, with 17 bases between them. This CDR3 is 16 amino acids long. The germline V gene encodes CDR1 SNHLY and CDR2 FYNNEI. Here the CDR3 reads CASSPRLATGTDTQYF. The CDR3 nucleotides are TGTGCCAGCAGCCCAAGGCTAGCGACGGGCACAGATACGCAGTATTTT.

The chain couples TRBV24-1 to TRBJ2-3; a weak D match, TRBD2 (6 bases). Trimming removed 4 bases at V and 2 bases at J, with 9 bases between. CDR3 length equals 14 residues. Germline V gene sequence: CDR1 KGHDR, CDR2 SFDVKD. As DNA, the CDR3 is TGTGCCACCAGTGACTGGGACTCCACAGATACGCAGTATTTT. This translates into CATSDWDSTDTQYF.

The V and J genes are TRBV4-2 and TRBJ1-1; 10 bases agree with TRBD1. CDR1 LGHNA and CDR2 YNFKEQ come from the germline V gene. The length of the CDR3 is 14 residues. Losses at the gene ends were 6 bases for V and 5 bases for J; bases not matched to a gene: 6. CDR3 loop: CASRTDRGNTEAFF. The CDR3 nucleotides read TGTGCCAGCAGAACGGACAGGGGGAATACTGAAGCTTTCTTT.

This chain uses TRBV7-9 with TRBJ2-5; 8 bases are shared with TRBD1. The CDR3 totals 14 residues. Germline V CDR1 and CDR2: SEHNR, FQNEAQ (reference sequence). J gave up 4 bases and V 5 bases, and 6 bases lay outside the gene matches. The CDR3 nucleotides are TGTGCCAGCAGCACTCGGACAGGGTCAGAGACCCAGTACTTC. This encodes CASSTRTGSETQYF.

The chain links TRBV6-5 to TRBJ1-6; D is unresolved. CDR3 size: 13 residues. Trimming cost V 5 bases and J 9 bases, with 11 bases left between them. Per the germline V gene, CDR1 is MNHEY and CDR2 is SVGAGI. CDR3 loop: CASSRKTTSPLHF. CDR3 bases: TGTGCCAGCAGTCGAAAGACAACTTCACCCCTCCACTTT.

The chain carries TRBV6-5 and TRBJ2-1; no definite D call. Trimming took off 5 bases at V and 8 bases at J, with 10 bases between the two ends. CDR3 length: 12 amino acids. Germline V gene lookup returns CDR1 MNHEY and CDR2 SVGAGI. The CDR3 DNA is TGTGCCAGCAGTCCCTCAGGATATGAGCAGTTCTTC. Translated, it gives CASSPSGYEQFF.

The genes are TRBV10-3 and TRBJ1-2; D remains unclear. The V gene's germline CDR1 is ENHRY and CDR2 SYGVKD. CDR3 length equals 13 residues. V was cut by 0 bases and J by 4 bases, with 6 bases left in between. The CDR3 is CAISESGFYGYTF. The CDR3 nucleotides read TGTGCCATCAGTGAGTCTGGGTTCTATGGCTACACCTTC.

The chain links TRBV5-1 to TRBJ2-3, with D possibly TRBD1 on 6 matching bases. This CDR3 is built from 16 residues. Trimming stripped 3 bases from V and 6 bases from J, with 20 bases between. Germline lookup yields CDR1 SGHRS and CDR2 YFSETQ. CDR3 bases: TGCGCCAGCAGCTACAACACTCAGGGGCCAGGGGATACGCAGTATTTT. Translation: CASSYNTQGPGDTQYF.

CDR3: CASSLGGRYEQYF. The DNA for the CDR3 is TGTGCCAGCAGCTTAGGTGGAAGGTACGAGCAGTACTTC. V is TRBV5-5 and J is TRBJ2-7, with D hard to call. V shed 2 bases and J shed 4 bases, with 10 bases lying between them. The CDR3 is 13 residues long. Germline V lookup: CDR1 SGHKS, CDR2 YYEKEE (reference sequence).

The chain uses TRBV10-3 and TRBJ2-7; TRBD1 matches 8 bases. Germline CDR1 ENHRY, CDR2 SYGVKD. J lost 4 bases, V lost 4 bases, and 6 bases had no gene match. CDR3 length: 14 amino acids. This chain's CDR3 is CAISGTGSQYEQYF. The CDR3 DNA is TGTGCCATCAGTGGGACAGGGAGCCAATACGAGCAGTACTTC.

The rearrangement links TRBV7-9 to TRBJ1-1; D is unclear. The V gene's germline CDR1 is SEHNR and CDR2 FQNEAQ (reference sequence). The CDR3 has 14 residues. Trimming cost V 1 base and J 5 bases, with 11 bases left between them. The CDR3 region is CASSLVALGTEAFF. CDR3 bases: TGTGCCAGCAGCTTAGTCGCCTTAGGGACTGAAGCTTTCTTT.

The chain links TRBV11-2 to TRBJ2-1, with D possibly matching TRBD2 (5 bases). Germline V CDR1 and CDR2: SGHAT, FQNNGV. V shed 3 bases and J shed 0 bases, with 12 bases lying between them. This CDR3 contains 16 residues. The CDR3 protein is CASSFKPGGSYNEQFF. The CDR3 DNA reads TGTGCCAGCAGCTTTAAACCAGGAGGCTCCTACAATGAGCAGTTCTTC.

This clone was observed a few times. The J gene is TRBJ2-7, the V gene TRBV11-2; D is uncertain. Germline V CDR1 and CDR2: SGHAT, FQNNGV. The CDR3 sequence is 12 residues long. Between the trimmed V and J ends, which lost 2 bases and 4 bases, there was a span of 6 bases. This CDR3 reads CASSLRGYEQYF. DNA for the CDR3: TGTGCCAGCAGCTTAAGAGGATACGAGCAGTACTTC.

The J gene is TRBJ2-7, the V gene TRBV18; D not resolved. V was cut by 1 base and J by 0 bases, with 13 bases left in between. Per germline, CDR1 KGHSH and CDR2 LQKENI. This CDR3 region has 16 residues. The CDR3 reads CASSPLGPPLSYEQYV. CDR3 bases: TGTGCCAGCTCACCACTCGGGCCACCACTCTCCTACGAGCAGTACGTC.